This TCR beta chain originates from a study of T-cell reconstitution after alpha-beta-depleted transplantation in children. The library targeted TCRbeta and was prepared with unique molecular identifiers. TCRdb re-analysed the PCR reads in MiXCR, keeping a single row per CDR3 protein. The repertoire holds approximately 390,000 distinct CDR3 sequences, roughly 11% seen once, with roughly 5% in the top ten. The CDR3 sequence is 15 residues long. Germline CDR1 and CDR2: SGHVS and FNYEAQ. After removal of 3 bases from V and 8 bases from J, the junction contained 11 bases not matched to a gene. The starting material was PBMCs from the stem cell graft donor, obtained from the stem cell graft. The chain employs TRBV7-6 and TRBJ1-2; 8 bases are shared with TRBD1. This clonotype was sampled from a human donor who donated a stem cell graft to a child with acute myeloid leukemia. CDR3 amino acids: CASSLEETGAAGYTF. CDR3 DNA sequence: TGTGCCAGCAGCTTGGAGGAGACAGGGGCCGCGGGCTACACCTTC.